Below, 22 T cell receptor beta chains from the same sample are listed, as sequenced in a study of T-cell reconstitution after alpha-beta-depleted transplantation in children. Unique molecular identifiers were incorporated when the TCRbeta library was constructed. TCRdb passed the PCR reads through MiXCR, listing each CDR3 protein once. The table includes fewer than 550,000 distinct CDR3 sequences, under 13% detected once. Sequenced here: PBMCs from the stem cell graft donor, sampled from the stem cell graft. The receptors here all came from a human donor who donated a stem cell graft to a child with acute myeloid leukemia.

This rearrangement joins TRBV4-2 to TRBJ1-6, with 10 bases fitting TRBD1. V was clipped by 1 base and J by 8 bases; unmatched bases: 8. Germline lookup yields CDR1 LGHNA and CDR2 YNFKEQ. CDR3 length equals 17 residues. The DNA for the CDR3 is TGTGCCAGCAGCCAAGCTCTCGGGACAGGGGTGGATTCACCCCTCCACTTT. This gives the protein CASSQALGTGVDSPLHF.

This clonotype has a count of ten or more. J is TRBJ2-3 and V is TRBV7-2; D remains unclear. The V end lost 2 bases, the J end lost 2 bases, and 2 bases lay between the germline ends. This CDR3 spans 12 amino acids. Per the germline V gene, CDR1 is SGHTA and CDR2 is FQGNSA. Here the CDR3 reads CASSLITDTQYF. DNA of the CDR3: TGTGCCAGCAGCTTAATCACAGATACGCAGTATTTT.

This clonotype was seen only a few times. This rearrangement joins TRBV5-1 to TRBJ2-7; 9 bases agree with TRBD2. Looked up from germline, CDR1 is SGHRS and CDR2 is YFSETQ. V lost 3 bases to trimming and J lost 6 bases; unmatched junction nucleotides: 13. The CDR3 runs to 16 residues. The CDR3 DNA sequence: TGCGCCAGCAGCTCACCTGGAGCGGGAGGACAAGGCGAGCAGTACTTC. It yields the protein CASSSPGAGGQGEQYF. Drawing the rest from reference TRBV5-1 and TRBJ2-7, the complete variable domain is KAGVTQTPRYLIKTRGQQVTLSCSPISGHRSVSWYQQTPGQGLQFLFEYFSETQRNKGNFPGRFSGRQFSNSRSEMNVSTLELGDSALYLCASSSPGAGGQGEQYFGPGTRLTVT.

This sequence joins TRBV5-4 and TRBJ2-1; the D is unclear. This CDR3 region has 15 residues. The V and J ends lost 3 bases and 0 bases respectively, with 10 bases between them. Germline loops: CDR1 SGHNT, CDR2 YYREEE (reference sequence). The CDR3 bases are TGTGCCAGCAGCTCAGGCTCCAGCTCCTACAATGAGCAGTTCTTC. Its protein is CASSSGSSSYNEQFF.

The chain couples TRBV5-5 to TRBJ2-3, with 7 bases aligning to TRBD1. The CDR3 is 14 amino acids. V trimming: 4 bases; J trimming: 2 bases; junction bases outside the gene matches: 4. The V gene's germline CDR1 is SGHKS and CDR2 YYEKEE (reference sequence). CDR3: CASSRGTATDTQYF. In DNA, the CDR3 is TGTGCCAGCAGCAGAGGGACAGCCACAGATACGCAGTATTTT.

V and J are TRBV5-1 and TRBJ2-1, with 8 bases fitting TRBD2. This CDR3 contains 19 residues. Germline lookup yields CDR1 SGHRS and CDR2 YFSETQ. J gave up 2 bases and V 4 bases, and 17 bases lay outside the gene matches. The CDR3 DNA follows: TGCGCCAGCAGCGGAACCCCACCTATAGCGGGGCGGGCCTACAATGAGCAGTTCTTC. Translation: CASSGTPPIAGRAYNEQFF.

The V call is TRBV20-1, the J call TRBJ1-6; 7 nucleotides align to TRBD1. V trimming: 2 bases; J trimming: 2 bases; junction bases outside the gene matches: 9. The CDR3 has 17 amino acids. Germline V gene sequence: CDR1 DFQATT, CDR2 SNEGSKA (reference sequence). The CDR3 DNA is TGCAGTGCTAGAAATGTGGGAACAGGGGCCTATAATTCACCCCTCCACTTT. Protein: CSARNVGTGAYNSPLHF.

This clonotype has just a few counts. CDR3 sequence (DNA): TGTGCCAGCACTCCGGGACAGGGAAATATTGAGCAGTTCTTC. Translated: CASTPGQGNIEQFF. The chain combines TRBV6-2 or TRBV6-3 with TRBJ2-1; 9 nucleotides match TRBD1. CDR1 is MNHEY, CDR2 SVGEGT, per germline. V was clipped by 7 bases and J by 9 bases; unmatched bases: 10. The CDR3 totals 14 residues.

The chain combines TRBV12-3 or TRBV12-4 with TRBJ2-3; 7 bases align to TRBD1. This CDR3 spans 16 amino acids. V shed 7 bases, J shed 0 bases, and the junction held 10 bases outside the gene matches. The CDR3 reads CASNSQGPPSTDTQYF. The CDR3, as DNA: TGTGCCAGCAATTCACAGGGGCCACCTAGCACAGATACGCAGTATTTT.

V usage is TRBV12-3 or TRBV12-4 and J usage is TRBJ2-5; D remains ambiguous. This CDR3 is built from 14 residues. V lost 3 bases and J lost 5, with 13 bases in between. CDR3 sequence (DNA): TGTGCCAGCAGTTTGGGCCCCCCGGTGGAGACCCAGTACTTC. Translating gives CASSLGPPVETQYF.

The chain recombines TRBV5-6 with TRBJ1-2, with D tentatively TRBD1 (5 bases). The CDR3 spans 15 residues. The V gene's germline CDR1 is SGHDT and CDR2 YYEEEE. Trimming took off 0 bases at V and 0 bases at J, with 9 bases between the two ends. In DNA, the CDR3 is TGTGCCAGCAGCTTGGCCTACAGGCCTAACTATGGCTACACCTTC. Protein sequence: CASSLAYRPNYGYTF.

V gene TRBV2 combines with J gene TRBJ2-7; no firm D call. Germline assignment: CDR1 SNHLY and CDR2 FYNNEI. The ends were cut back, 6 bases at V and 5 bases at J, with 11 bases in the middle. The CDR3 totals 12 residues. The CDR3 DNA reads TGTGCCAGCAGAACGCCACCCCACGAGCAGTACGTC. Protein product: CASRTPPHEQYV.

This clonotype was detected a few times. The chain employs TRBV29-1 and TRBJ2-3; D unclear. This CDR3 region has 14 residues. Trimming pared 4 bases from V and 4 bases from J, leaving 15 bases between. CDR1 is SQVTM and CDR2 is ANQGSEA in the germline V gene. CDR3 region: CSVVSGPPADTQYF. CDR3 DNA: TGCAGCGTTGTATCGGGCCCCCCGGCAGATACGCAGTATTTT.

This sequence joins TRBV24-1 and TRBJ2-3; D is possibly TRBD1 (5 bases). Per the germline V gene, CDR1 is KGHDR and CDR2 is SFDVKD. This CDR3 is built from 13 residues. The germline V and J ends were trimmed by 2 bases and 7 bases, with 9 bases remaining between them. CDR3 nucleotides: TGTGCCACCAGTGATTGGTCAGGGCATACGCAGTATTTT. Translating it yields CATSDWSGHTQYF.

This clonotype came up a few times. V gene TRBV18 combines with J gene TRBJ2-1; TRBD2 aligns across 7 bases. This CDR3 is 18 amino acids long. V gave up 2 bases and J gave up 2 bases; unmatched junction bases: 12. Germline values: CDR1 KGHSH, CDR2 LQKENI. This chain's CDR3 is CASSPASGTTLPYNEQFF. The CDR3 DNA sequence: TGTGCCAGCTCACCAGCGAGCGGGACGACCCTCCCCTACAATGAGCAGTTCTTC. The full variable domain, completed using reference TRBV18 and TRBJ2-1, is NAGVMQNPRHLVRRRGQEARLRCSPMKGHSHVYWYRQLPEEGLKFMVYLQKENIIDESGMPKERFSAEFPKEGPSILRIQQVVRGDSAAYFCASSPASGTTLPYNEQFFGPGTRLTVL.

The chain is built from TRBV27 and TRBJ2-1; TRBD1 matches 8 bases. The ends lost 2 bases at V and 3 bases at J; junction bases unmatched: 6. The CDR3 length is 16 residues. Germline V CDR1 and CDR2: MNHEY, SMNVEV (reference sequence). The CDR3 DNA sequence: TGTGCCAGCAGTTTAGACTCAGGGGGCTTCTACAATGAGCAGTTCTTC. Protein product: CASSLDSGGFYNEQFF.

This clonotype has only a few counts. Here the CDR3 reads CASSSPVTGVFNYGYTF. In DNA form, the CDR3 reads TGTGCCAGCAGCTCCCCCGTCACAGGGGTATTTAACTATGGCTACACCTTC. This chain connects TRBV9 to TRBJ1-2, with 7 bases fitting TRBD1. The CDR3 consists of 17 residues. Looked up from germline, CDR1 is SGDLS and CDR2 is YYNGEE. Trimming removed 4 bases from V and 1 base from J; junction bases left unmatched: 13.

The chain employs TRBV7-9 and TRBJ1-2; D remains ambiguous. The germline V gene has CDR1 SEHNR and CDR2 FQNEAQ (reference sequence). The CDR3 contains 14 residues. Trimming removed 5 bases at V and 6 bases at J, with 16 bases between. The CDR3 loop is CASSPPEYRNGYTF. As DNA, the CDR3 is TGTGCCAGCAGCCCACCTGAGTACCGAAATGGCTACACCTTC.

V and J are TRBV12-3 or TRBV12-4 and TRBJ2-3, with D unclear. There are 15 residues in the CDR3. V gave up 2 bases and J gave up 0 bases, with 9 bases separating them. This chain's CDR3 is CASSLIGGSTDTQYF. CDR3 in DNA: TGTGCCAGCAGTTTAATAGGCGGTAGCACAGATACGCAGTATTTT.

This clonotype appeared a few times. The chain recombines TRBV20-1 with TRBJ1-3; perhaps TRBD1 as D (5 bases). V lost 6 bases and J lost 0, with 12 bases in between. The germline V gene encodes CDR1 DFQATT and CDR2 SNEGSKA (reference sequence). This CDR3 is 14 amino acids long. The CDR3, as DNA: TGCAGTGCCCTAAAAGGGACCTCTGGAAACACCATATATTTT. This sequence encodes CSALKGTSGNTIYF.

This clonotype was seen only a few times. J is TRBJ2-6 and V is TRBV7-2; 9 positions match TRBD1. Looked up from germline, CDR1 is SGHTA and CDR2 is FQGNSA. The ends lost 9 bases at V and 4 bases at J; junction bases unmatched: 13. This CDR3 is 17 amino acids long. The CDR3 region has the DNA TGTGCCAGAGAAGATAGGGACAGGGCGTCCGGGGCCAACGTCCTGACTTTC. Amino acids: CAREDRDRASGANVLTF.

This clonotype showed up just a few times. The chain links TRBV6-1 to TRBJ1-6, with 7 nucleotides matching TRBD1. This CDR3 is built from 14 residues. CDR1 MNHNS and CDR2 SASEGT come from the germline V gene. The trim removed 2 bases at V and 5 bases at J, leaving 0 bases unmatched. CDR3 coding DNA: TGTGCCAGCAGTGAACAGGGGGATAATTCACCCCTCCACTTT. This gives the protein CASSEQGDNSPLHF.